The 6 T cell receptor beta chains given below trace back to one sample, sequenced in a study of siplizumab effects on memory and regulatory T cells. TCRdb keeps only in-frame clones here, not all; method: immunoSEQ multiplex PCR. This sample has 110,000 or so clones, with about 92% found just once. Sequencing input: CD4+ T cells sorted from blood. Receptor source: a human donor in good health.

This chain links TRBV11-2 with TRBJ2-1; D uncertain. CDR1 is SGHAT and CDR2 is FQNNGV in the germline V gene. This CDR3 comprises 14 residues. Trimming removed 0 bases from V and 7 bases from J, with 10 bases in between. The CDR3 coding sequence is TGTGCCAGCAGCTTAGAGGGCGTCGGGAATGAGCAGTTCTTC. As protein: CASSLEGVGNEQFF.

The rearrangement links TRBV18 to TRBJ2-5; maybe TRBD1 (6 bases). The CDR3 has 14 amino acids. The germline V and J ends were trimmed by 2 bases and 5 bases, with 12 bases remaining between them. Looked up from germline, CDR1 is KGHSH and CDR2 is LQKENI. CDR3 region: CASSPNTGQETQYF. In nucleotides, the CDR3 is TGTGCCAGCTCACCAAATACAGGGCAGGAGACCCAGTACTTC.

V usage is TRBV28 and J usage is TRBJ2-2; D is ambiguous. V was trimmed by 7 bases and J by 6 bases, leaving 9 bases between them. Germline V gene data show CDR1 as MDHEN and CDR2 as SYDVKM. CDR3 length: 12 amino acids. The CDR3 reads CASKGSPGELFF. The CDR3 coding sequence is TGTGCCAGCAAGGGTAGCCCCGGGGAGCTGTTTTTT.

The rearrangement joins TRBV19 to TRBJ1-1; 8 positions match TRBD1. After removal of 7 bases from V and 1 base from J, the junction contained 8 bases not matched to a gene. The germline V gene has CDR1 LNHDA and CDR2 SQIVND (reference sequence). CDR3 length: 15 residues. CDR3 bases: TGTGCCAGTAAGGTGCAGGGGGCTAGGAACACTGAAGCTTTCTTT. This encodes CASKVQGARNTEAFF.

This chain connects TRBV19 to TRBJ2-5, with unresolved D. This CDR3 is built from 14 residues. Germline-derived CDR1 and CDR2 are LNHDA and SQIVND (reference sequence). Trimming pared 1 base from V and 4 bases from J, leaving 10 bases between. For the CDR3, the DNA is TGTGCCAGTAGTATAGTCGCGAGGTCAGAGACCCAGTACTTC. Translated: CASSIVARSETQYF.

This rearrangement joins TRBV7-2 to TRBJ2-2; D remains ambiguous. Germline V CDR1 and CDR2: SGHTA, FQGNSA. This CDR3 is built from 15 residues. The V end was cut by 0 bases, the J end by 0 bases, with 5 bases between. The CDR3 spells CASSLAGANTGELFF. The CDR3 DNA is TGTGCCAGCAGCTTAGCTGGGGCGAACACCGGGGAGCTGTTTTTT.